Listed here is a single T cell receptor (beta chain). Assay: immunoSEQ multiplex PCR; the TCRdb copy retains only in-frame clones and omits some. The table records some 120,000 clones, 90% of them present only once. Germline CDR1 is SGDLS and CDR2 is YYNGEE. The length of the CDR3 is 15 residues. Deletions cut 4 bases from V and 1 base from J, with 14 bases between. This specimen comes from a study of T cell clones after liver transplantation. Across the study: Samples came from ITN030ST, which attempted immunosuppression withdrawal within 2 years of liver transplantation. Timepoints were pre-transplant, pre-withdrawal, and after withdrawal was completed or failed.

This specimen consisted of CD4+ T cells from blood, obtained 12 months after liver transplant. The clonotype was recovered from a human patient who received a liver transplant. The graft donor may be the source of some T cells. The genes are TRBV9 and TRBJ1-2, with TRBD1 as a possible D gene (5 bases). CDR3 protein: CASSIRDASNYGYTF. The CDR3 bases are TGTGCCAGCAGCATACGGGACGCGAGTAACTATGGCTACACCTTC.